A single sample gave rise to the 8 T cell receptor beta chains below, sequenced in a study of CD8+ T cells in alopecia areata. RNA was isolated and reverse transcribed to cDNA, the sequencing template. Assay: immunoSEQ multiplex PCR; the TCRdb copy retains only in-frame clones and omits some. The data contain 120,000 or so clones, around 48% of them singletons. What was sequenced was NKG2D-low CD8+ T cells sorted from blood. These receptors all come from a human donor with alopecia areata.

The V call is TRBV11-1, the J call TRBJ2-7; no reliable D call. V lost 3 bases to trimming and J lost 2 bases, with 8 bases between them. Germline-derived CDR1 and CDR2 are SGHAT and FQDESV (reference sequence). The CDR3 sequence is 13 residues long. The CDR3 is CASSFGRAYEQYF. Written as DNA, the CDR3 is TGTGCCAGCAGCTTCGGACGGGCCTACGAGCAGTACTTC.

The chain joins TRBV30 to TRBJ2-4; TRBD1 matches at 9 bases. V shed 0 bases, J shed 2 bases, and the junction held 20 bases outside the gene matches. CDR3 size: 21 residues. The germline V gene has CDR1 GTSNPN and CDR2 SVGIG (reference sequence). The CDR3 region has the DNA TGTGCCTGGAGTGTTTTCGATCGTTGGACAGGGGAGATTTTGACCAAAAACATTCAGTACTTC. The encoded protein is CAWSVFDRWTGEILTKNIQYF.

This chain links TRBV29-1 with TRBJ1-1; perhaps TRBD1 as D (5 bases). Germline V gene data show CDR1 as SQVTM and CDR2 as ANQGSEA. V was clipped by 8 bases and J by 4 bases, with 17 bases between them. The CDR3 contains 13 residues. CDR3 sequence reads: CSLSRGGSTEAFF. CDR3 nucleotides: TGCAGCTTATCTCGTGGGGGTTCCACTGAAGCTTTCTTT.

This sequence joins TRBV6-5 and TRBJ2-7; TRBD1 matches 8 bases. Germline V CDR1 and CDR2: MNHEY, SVGAGI. Trimming removed 6 bases from V and 5 bases from J; junction bases left unmatched: 12. CDR3 length: 15 residues. The CDR3 protein is CASSASGQGTHEQYF. The CDR3 region has the DNA TGTGCCAGCAGCGCATCAGGACAGGGAACGCACGAGCAGTACTTC.

Concerning this clone: The same CDR3 arises from other DNA sequences in this sample as well. The V and J genes are TRBV20-1 and TRBJ1-2; D unclear. The CDR3 covers 9 residues. Between the trimmed V and J ends, which lost 4 bases and 8 bases, there was a span of 5 bases. Germline loops: CDR1 DFQATT, CDR2 SNEGSKA (reference sequence). The CDR3, as DNA: TGCAGTGCTACGGGCGGCTACACCTTC. Amino acid sequence: CSATGGYTF.

The V call is TRBV9, the J call TRBJ1-5; possibly TRBD1 for D (6 bases). The CDR3 is made up of 12 amino acids. Germline CDR1 is SGDLS and CDR2 is YYNGEE. V was cut by 7 bases and J by 4 bases, with 9 bases left in between. CDR3 protein: CASGGANQPQHF. The CDR3 DNA reads TGTGCCAGCGGGGGGGCTAATCAGCCCCAGCATTTT.

This chain joins TRBV29-1 and TRBJ2-5; tentatively, D is TRBD2 (5 bases). V lost 5 bases and J lost 5, with 18 bases in between. Looked up from germline, CDR1 is SQVTM and CDR2 is ANQGSEA. The CDR3 has 14 residues. CDR3 DNA sequence: TGCAGCGTTTACCCACATCCCAGAGGGGAGACCCAGTACTTC. Translating gives CSVYPHPRGETQYF.

The chain recombines TRBV9 with TRBJ2-1; TRBD2 matches 8 bases. Germline assignment: CDR1 SGDLS and CDR2 YYNGEE. CDR3 length: 15 residues. After removal of 4 bases from V and 2 bases from J, the junction contained 5 bases not matched to a gene. The CDR3 nucleotides are TGTGCCAGCAGCTTTAGCGGGACCCCCTACAATGAGCAGTTCTTC. It translates to CASSFSGTPYNEQFF.